A single sample is the source of the 28 T cell receptor beta chains below, sequenced in a study of cytomegalovirus exposure and HLA in healthy donors. Sequenced by immunoSEQ multiplex PCR; TCRdb stores in-frame clones only, minus some. The repertoire consists of some 130,000 clones, with approximately 91% occurring once and the leading ten covering approximately 1.5%. The sample consisted of PBMCs. These receptors originate from a man aged 25 to 40 in good health and CMV-seronegative.

The chain employs TRBV18 and TRBJ1-2; a possible D gene is TRBD1 (5 bases). Germline V CDR1 and CDR2: KGHSH, LQKENI. CDR3 length equals 16 residues. V lost 4 bases and J lost 1, with 16 bases in between. CDR3 in amino acids: CASSHTDSPVNYGYTF. For the CDR3, the DNA is TGTGCCAGCTCACACACAGACAGTCCCGTTAACTATGGCTACACCTTC.

The CDR3 region is CSVTQGLGGYTF. As DNA, the CDR3 is TGCAGCGTAACTCAGGGACTTGGGGGCTACACCTTC. The rearrangement uses TRBV29-1 and TRBJ1-2, with D maybe TRBD1 (5 bases). The CDR3 has 12 residues. Germline V gene lookup returns CDR1 SQVTM and CDR2 ANQGSEA. The V gene lost 6 bases and the J gene lost 8 bases, with 16 bases spanning the gap.

The chain joins TRBV18 to TRBJ2-7; D unresolved. Germline V gene lookup returns CDR1 KGHSH and CDR2 LQKENI. The CDR3 runs to 16 residues. With 2 bases removed from V and 2 bases from J, the gap between germline ends came to 16 bases. CDR3 nucleotides: TGTGCCAGCTCACCAAATATTGCGGAACTAACCTACGAGCAGTACTTC. It specifies CASSPNIAELTYEQYF.

V and J are TRBV15 and TRBJ1-5; weak D call: TRBD1 (6 bases). This CDR3 has 15 amino acids. From germline, CDR1 is LNHNV and CDR2 YYDKDF (reference sequence). V was shortened by 0 bases and J by 9 bases, with 15 bases between the two germline ends. The CDR3 reads CATSRDTGTTRPQHF. The CDR3 bases are TGTGCCACCAGCAGAGACACAGGGACGACACGGCCCCAGCATTTT.

The chain carries TRBV5-1 and TRBJ2-3; TRBD2 agrees at 11 bases. CDR1 is SGHRS, CDR2 YFSETQ, per germline. V dropped 2 bases and J dropped 3; count of bases not matched to a gene: 2. This CDR3 is 15 amino acids long. This chain's CDR3 is CASSLRLAGTDTQYF. The CDR3, as DNA: TGCGCCAGCAGCTTACGACTAGCGGGAACAGATACGCAGTATTTT.

The rearrangement links TRBV5-1 to TRBJ2-2; 7 positions match TRBD2. With V trimmed by 5 bases and J by 3 bases, 4 bases remained unmatched. Germline CDR1 reads SGHRS; CDR2 reads YFSETQ. The CDR3 loop spans 14 amino acids. The CDR3 reads CASRWLADTGELFF. CDR3 DNA: TGCGCCAGCAGATGGCTAGCGGACACCGGGGAGCTGTTTTTT. Based on the CDR3 plus reference TRBV5-1 and TRBJ2-2, the full variable domain is KAGVTQTPRYLIKTRGQQVTLSCSPISGHRSVSWYQQTPGQGLQFLFEYFSETQRNKGNFPGRFSGRQFSNSRSEMNVSTLELGDSALYLCASRWLADTGELFFGEGSRLTVL.

V is TRBV5-4 and J is TRBJ2-7, with 9 bases aligning to TRBD1. The CDR3 extends over 17 amino acids. The germline V gene encodes CDR1 SGHNT and CDR2 YYREEE (reference sequence). Trimming took 3 bases from V and 8 from J; bases not matched to a gene: 18. CDR3 residues: CASSSQTGTGRTGKQYF. As DNA, the CDR3 is TGTGCCAGCAGCTCACAAACCGGGACAGGGCGAACCGGAAAGCAGTACTTC.

V is TRBV9 and J is TRBJ2-5; D possibly corresponds to TRBD1 (5 bases). With 0 bases removed from V and 0 bases from J, the gap between germline ends came to 6 bases. Germline lookup yields CDR1 SGDLS and CDR2 YYNGEE. CDR3 size: 14 residues. In DNA form, the CDR3 reads TGTGCCAGCAGCGTAGGACAGAACCAAGAGACCCAGTACTTC. Residues: CASSVGQNQETQYF.

The chain joins TRBV19 to TRBJ2-5, with a weak D call TRBD2 (5 bases). The V gene lost 5 bases and the J gene lost 2 bases, with 15 bases spanning the gap. The V gene's germline CDR1 is LNHDA and CDR2 SQIVND (reference sequence). The CDR3 has 15 residues. CDR3 coding DNA: TGTGCCAGTAGTCGTGCTAGCAGTTTACAAGAGACCCAGTACTTC. Translating gives CASSRASSLQETQYF. The full variable domain, its missing parts supplied by reference TRBV19 and TRBJ2-5, is DGGITQSPKYLFRKEGQNVTLSCEQNLNHDAMYWYRQDPGQGLRLIYYSQIVNDFQKGDIAEGYSVSREKKESFPLTVTSAQKNPTAFYLCASSRASSLQETQYFGPGTRLLVL.

A remark on this clone: The sample contains more than one DNA sequence encoding this CDR3. CDR3 region: CASSPGQNTEAFF. The DNA for the CDR3 is TGTGCCAGCTCACCGGGCCAGAACACTGAAGCTTTCTTT. The genes are TRBV18 and TRBJ1-1; no clear D gene. Trimming removed 3 bases at V and 1 base at J, with 6 bases between. CDR1 is KGHSH, CDR2 LQKENI, per germline. CDR3 length: 13 amino acids.

The chain is built from TRBV10-1 and TRBJ2-7; weak D call: TRBD2 (5 bases). The germline gives CDR1 WNHNN, CDR2 SYGVQD (reference sequence). The CDR3 length is 15 residues. V was trimmed by 4 bases and J by 3 bases, leaving 16 bases between them. CDR3 loop: CASSVMVGEGYEQYF. Written as DNA, the CDR3 is TGCGCCAGCAGTGTGATGGTGGGAGAGGGCTACGAGCAGTACTTC.

V gene TRBV6-1 combines with J gene TRBJ2-1; 13 nucleotides agree with TRBD2. Germline loops: CDR1 MNHNS, CDR2 SASEGT. This CDR3 contains 15 residues. V lost 7 bases and J lost 5; bases outside the gene matches: 5. The CDR3 DNA follows: TGTGCCAGCACCCGACTAGCGGGAGGTAACAATGAGCAGTTCTTC. It encodes CASTRLAGGNNEQFF.

V usage is TRBV7-2 and J usage is TRBJ1-2, with 9 bases matching TRBD1. CDR1 is SGHTA, CDR2 FQGNSA, per germline. The J segment lost 8 bases and the V segment lost 5 bases, leaving 6 bases of the junction unmatched. The CDR3 loop spans 13 amino acids. CDR3 sequence: CASSPDRGGGYTF. The DNA for the CDR3 is TGTGCCAGCAGCCCGGACAGGGGCGGAGGCTACACCTTC.

The J gene is TRBJ2-2, the V gene TRBV4-1, with D hard to call. Germline V CDR1 and CDR2: MGHRA, YSYEKL. V was trimmed by 3 bases and J by 2 bases, leaving 10 bases between them. This CDR3 has 15 amino acids. The CDR3 nucleotides are TGCGCCAGCAGCCACCCAAGCCTTAACACCGGGGAGCTGTTTTTT. Translating it yields CASSHPSLNTGELFF.

This clone was detected only a few times. The chain joins TRBV10-1 to TRBJ1-6; maybe TRBD1 (6 bases). Per germline, CDR1 WNHNN and CDR2 SYGVQD (reference sequence). CDR3 length: 13 residues. Trimming removed 4 bases from V and 14 bases from J, with 15 bases in between. CDR3 loop: CASSGQANAALHF. The DNA of the CDR3 is TGCGCCAGCAGTGGACAGGCCAATGCGGCCCTCCACTTT.

A few counts support this clone. The CDR3 spells CASSLLGLEAFF. CDR3 nucleotides: TGTGCCAGCAGCTTGTTGGGCCTTGAAGCTTTCTTT. This chain links TRBV5-4 with TRBJ1-1; no clear D. The CDR3 has 12 amino acids. V lost 1 base and J lost 7, with 8 bases in between. Per germline, CDR1 SGHNT and CDR2 YYREEE (reference sequence).

V is TRBV2 and J is TRBJ2-5; 11 bases are a match to TRBD2. This CDR3 comprises 16 residues. Germline CDR1 SNHLY, CDR2 FYNNEI. Trimming at V came to 8 bases and at J to 5 bases, leaving 13 bases not matched to a gene. The CDR3 region has the DNA TGTGCCAGCTCCGGGACTAGCGGCCATGCGGGGGAGACCCAGTACTTC. It specifies CASSGTSGHAGETQYF.

This clone occurred once. The chain joins TRBV10-2 to TRBJ2-5, with 8 nucleotides matching TRBD1. V lost 6 bases and J lost 3; bases outside the gene matches: 6. The germline CDR1 and CDR2 sequences are WSHSY and SAAADI. This CDR3 is built from 14 residues. CDR3 nucleotide sequence: TGCGCCAGCAGGGCGGGACAGGAAAAAGAGACCCAGTACTTC. It yields the protein CASRAGQEKETQYF.

The chain joins TRBV7-3 to TRBJ2-1; no reliable D call. Germline values: CDR1 SGHTA, CDR2 FQGTGA. Trimming removed 6 bases from V and 10 bases from J, with 10 bases in between. The CDR3 sequence is 11 residues long. The CDR3: CASSRGVEQFF. The CDR3 nucleotides are TGTGCCAGCAGTCGAGGAGTAGAGCAGTTCTTC.

This clone has only one observation. The V and J genes are TRBV9 and TRBJ2-3, with 9 bases fitting TRBD2. CDR1 SGDLS and CDR2 YYNGEE come from the germline V gene. V lost 4 bases and J lost 2; bases outside the gene matches: 14. The CDR3 covers 18 residues. The CDR3 protein is CASSPQAVGLALTDTQYF. The CDR3, as DNA: TGTGCCAGCAGCCCCCAAGCGGTAGGACTAGCGCTCACAGATACGCAGTATTTT.

The chain combines TRBV4-3 with TRBJ2-7; 9 bases line up with TRBD1. Germline assignment: CDR1 LGHNA and CDR2 YSLEER. The junction had 7 bases not matched to a gene; V was cut back by 6 bases and J by 1 base. CDR3 length equals 15 residues. As DNA, the CDR3 is TGCGCCAGCAGGGAAAGACAGGGGGGATCCTACGAGCAGTACTTC. Protein: CASRERQGGSYEQYF.

This clone has a single count. This sequence joins TRBV5-1 and TRBJ2-1, with TRBD2 identical over 10 bases. J was trimmed by 6 bases and V by 4 bases; bases with no gene match: 4. Germline-derived CDR1 and CDR2 are SGHRS and YFSETQ. CDR3 length equals 14 residues. The CDR3 nucleotides are TGCGCCAGCAGCGGGCTAGCGGGAGTCAATGAGCAGTTCTTC. Protein sequence: CASSGLAGVNEQFF.

The chain couples TRBV11-2 to TRBJ2-7; 11 nucleotides align to TRBD2. Germline V CDR1 and CDR2: SGHAT, FQNNGV. V lost 7 bases, J lost 9 bases, and 11 bases stayed unmatched. The CDR3 consists of 14 residues. The CDR3, as DNA: TGTGCCAGCACCGGGACTAGCGGCCCAGTCGGGCAGTACTTC. Translation: CASTGTSGPVGQYF.

V is TRBV4-1 and J is TRBJ2-7, with D hard to call. Germline CDR1 reads MGHRA; CDR2 reads YSYEKL. The CDR3 has 17 amino acids. V gave up 4 bases and J gave up 1 base, with 20 bases separating them. The CDR3 protein is CASSPEPLRTLSYEQYF. The CDR3 nucleotides read TGCGCCAGCAGCCCGGAGCCCCTGCGCACCCTGTCCTACGAGCAGTACTTC.

The rearrangement joins TRBV15 to TRBJ2-3; 7 bases map to TRBD2. Germline-derived CDR1 and CDR2 are LNHNV and YYDKDF (reference sequence). The CDR3 is 16 amino acids. The junction had 4 bases not matched to a gene; V was cut back by 1 base and J by 0 bases. The CDR3 DNA reads TGTGCCACCAGCAGAGCCCCTAGCGGAAGCACAGATACGCAGTATTTT. This translates into CATSRAPSGSTDTQYF.

The chain couples TRBV2 to TRBJ2-5; 8 bases fit TRBD1. There are 15 residues in the CDR3. V dropped 7 bases and J dropped 0; count of bases not matched to a gene: 7. Germline V gives CDR1 SNHLY, CDR2 FYNNEI. The CDR3 bases are TGTGCCAGCATCTACCGGGACAGGAACCAAGAGACCCAGTACTTC. The encoded protein is CASIYRDRNQETQYF.

Written as DNA, the CDR3 is TGCGCCAGCAGCCAAGTTAACAGGGGGCGAAGCACAGATACGCAGTATTTT. It translates to CASSQVNRGRSTDTQYF. This sequence joins TRBV4-1 and TRBJ2-3, with 9 bases that match TRBD1. Trimming cost V 1 base and J 0 bases; bases outside gene matches: 5. The germline CDR1 and CDR2 sequences are MGHRA and YSYEKL. This CDR3 region has 17 residues.

The chain is built from TRBV27 and TRBJ2-2; unclear D gene. Germline V CDR1 and CDR2: MNHEY, SMNVEV (reference sequence). This CDR3 is built from 13 residues. The V end was cut by 7 bases, the J end by 1 base, with 7 bases between. CDR3 residues: CASTPGNTGELFF. In DNA, the CDR3 is TGTGCCAGCACCCCAGGGAACACCGGGGAGCTGTTTTTT.